What follows describes a single T cell receptor (beta chain). Its antigen is still unknown. Library creation used the immunoSEQ multiplex PCR assay. A mixture of 60 forward primers for TCR Vbeta segments and 13 reverse primers for TCR Jbeta segments was used in the multiplex PCR. A multiplex PCR assay on genomic DNA amplified the CDR3 region of rearranged TCR beta genes. Amplified TCR beta libraries were sequenced as 87-base-pair reads on the Illumina HiSeq System. In the paper's pipeline: A later analysis counted about 80 million unique TCR beta chains across the 666 repertoires, and 10 million to 12 million of these chains were shared by at least two donors. A nearest-neighbor algorithm error-corrected the raw reads and collapsed the reads into unique sequences, merging closely related sequences to remove PCR and sequencing errors. To assign V, D and J gene segments, CDR3 sequences were aligned to IMGT reference sequences. For a sequence to be retained, at least a six-nucleotide match to both a V gene segment and a J gene segment was required. Rearrangements were called productive when the CDR3 lacked stop codons and stayed in frame with V and J; all others were non-productive. Following IMGT convention, CDR3 was defined as the stretch from the second conserved V-encoded cysteine up to the conserved J-encoded phenylalanine. The earlier analysis of about 610 of the donors excluded sequences that lacked an unambiguous match to a single V gene segment. In an earlier analysis of 587 of the donors, V segments were called functional above 56.7% productive rearrangements and were called segregating when the between-donor standard deviation exceeded 5%. A statistical classification framework was developed to diagnose cytomegalovirus status using the catalog of TCR beta chain sequences. In a later analysis, TCR nucleotide sequences were compared against IMGT/GENE-DB human TR gene sequences so that V and J genes could be assigned. In a later analysis, CDR3 sequences and most-parsimonious VDJ recombination scenarios were assigned using the TCRdist pipeline. In a later analysis, each TCR beta chain was defined by its CDR3 amino acid sequence together with its V-gene family, and reads without a unique V-gene family were excluded. A later analysis removed 592 highly shared, low-generation-probability nucleotide sequences to deal with suspected cross-contamination and a sequencing artifact. For each public chain, a later analysis derived a clonal expansion index from normalized ranks of inferred template counts within each repertoire. In a later analysis, generation probabilities were computed with a VDJ recombination model fitted to out-of-frame rearrangements, and the resulting probabilities were checked against IGoR. Hypergeometric tests were used in a later analysis to score TCR-TCR, TCR-HLA and TCR-CMV co-occurrence, with a repertoire-size bias correction applied to the TCR pairs. False discovery rates were estimated in a later analysis by permuting HLA or CMV assignments 20 times. In a later analysis, co-occurring TCRs were grouped with DBSCAN, and TCRdist sequence similarity was added when clustering was performed within HLA-allele-positive subsets. For co-occurrence clustering, repertoires with fewer than 30,000 or more than 120,000 public chains were excluded, along with roughly 5 repertoires with anomalous nucleotide sharing. TCRdb obtained this table from immuneACCESS and retained in-frame rearrangements with V and J assigned. These tables miss some clones; where compared with another copy, unresolved V genes account for less than half of the shortfall, and the remainder is unexplained. V, J and clone size were drawn from that table, and D and trimming were deduced from the DNA. For this sample, the table gives 200,000 to 250,000 clones. The ten largest make up 0.9% to 1.4% of the sample.

The record originates from a study of cytomegalovirus exposure and HLA in healthy donors (dated by TCRdb to the late 2010s). With regard to the full study: In an earlier analysis of 550 to 750 of the donors, 276 Gb of sequence data and just under 120 million unique TCR beta sequences from roughly 190 million T cells were reported. An early release that covered roughly 600 HLA-typed donors contained around 300 gigabases of sequencing data and 70 million to 100 million unique TCR sequences. Of the 300 to 450 genotyped donors, about 84% fell in the genetic ancestry cluster associated with self-reported Caucasian donors. The study was designed to test whether signatures of past pathogen exposure could be identified by cataloging public T cell receptors. The T cell repertoires of several hundred subjects were profiled by immunosequencing and related to cytomegalovirus serostatus. Besides the first cohort of approximately 710 subjects, a separate validation cohort made up of some 110 different subjects was used. To predict cytomegalovirus infection status, the study brought together high-throughput TCR immunosequencing, statistical association of individual TCRs with disease status, and machine learning. In a later analysis, previously published TCR beta repertoires from more than 500 donors were re-analyzed and high-resolution HLA genotyping was added so that TCR occurrence patterns could be studied. The later analysis used no new phenotypic data to find candidate immune exposures, relying instead on TCR beta sequences and their occurrence across donors. An earlier analysis of more than 450 of the donors used high-throughput TCR beta sequencing to judge whether each TCR beta V gene segment behaved as functional or pseudogenic. Alongside the repertoire data, information on donor age, sex, ethnicity and CMV serostatus was compiled. A later genetic analysis used genome-wide SNP genotypes for about 60% of the roughly 670 donors, treating that subset as a discovery cohort. Every discovery cohort repertoire had been produced on one sequencing platform. Both class I and class II loci were covered by HLA typing, at four-digit resolution. Typing coverage differed by locus: A, B, C, DRB1 and DQB1 were typed in roughly 629-640 donors, DQA1 in about 560, DPA1 in 600 to 610, and DPB1 in just under 480. Roughly five DR-DQ haplotypes were treated as single units for association and clustering because of strong linkage in the cohort. Across roughly 420 genotyped donors of the cohort, an average of approximately 240,000 unique TCR beta nucleotide sequences per donor were sequenced, and 15% to 20% of those sequences were non-productive.

The cohort comprised fewer than 750 healthy bone marrow donors. At the time of sampling, all cohort members were nominally healthy, though unrecorded immune exposures were likely present. The donor was CMV seropositive and was included in the group of some 290 seropositive cohort members. Every donor gave a peripheral blood sample, and the peripheral blood mononuclear cells from that sample were used for TCR beta sequencing. The Qiagen DNeasy Blood Extraction Kit was used to extract genomic DNA from the blood cell samples. From cysteine to phenylalanine, the CDR3 is 12 amino acids long. Of the read, only the CDR3 DNA is kept; its 36 bases are in frame from base 1. The germline V gene (reference sequence) specifies LNHNV as CDR1 and YYDKDF as CDR2. From V the trimming removes 8 bases and from J it removes 5 bases, while the gene matches leave 5 bases of the junction unaccounted for. Overall results and qualifications from the work: Immune exposure information for the cohort was limited to CMV serostatus. At a false discovery rate of 0.05, a later analysis linked around 17,000 TCR beta sequences to specific HLA alleles. The authors suggested that the approach could potentially be extended to other disease states and immunological phenotypes. Because counts were too low, 15 to 20 rarely observed V segments, including chromosome 9 orphons, were excluded from the earlier analysis of several hundred of the donors. The classifier was reported to diagnose cytomegalovirus status with high specificity and sensitivity in both the original and validation cohorts. In a later analysis, HLA-associated TCR beta chains were found to be more clonally expanded and to have lower generation probabilities than equally common non-associated chains. Broadly in line with IMGT annotations, most TCR beta V segments showed up in productive rearrangements about 90% or about 30% of the time in an earlier analysis of several hundred of the donors. HLA typing was unavailable for some donors at each locus, so association tests used only the typed subset. Presence/absence analyses assumed roughly uniform sequencing depth across donors, an assumption that may not hold. Three of the identified cytomegalovirus-associated TCR beta chains were confirmed in vitro to be specific for cytomegalovirus antigens. Linkage disequilibrium might explain the correlated functional status among segregating V segments, but an unknown experimental factor could not be ruled out. The 87-base-pair reads could not distinguish some IMGT-functional V segments, including TRBV6-2 and TRBV6-3, so those segments were excluded. A later genetic analysis associated a missense DCLRE1C variant with V-gene and J-gene trimming of TCR beta chains, and an independent cohort replicated the association. A later analysis found that most CMV-associated TCR beta chains appeared HLA-restricted, with HLA associations seemingly driven largely by CMV exposure. The study listed approximately 160 TCR beta chains as associated with cytomegalovirus. In this cohort, only TCR beta chains were sequenced, and detectable features were limited by the absence of alpha or paired-chain data. According to a later genetic analysis, donors in an Asian-associated ancestry cluster had fewer N-insertions in productive TCRs than the roughly 700-donor mean. A further reported finding was that TCR beta sequences accurately predicted the HLA-A and HLA-B alleles for most subjects in the first cohort. Strong co-occurrence of HLA alleles, especially DR and DQ, made assigning TCR associations to individual alleles difficult. In a later analysis, the rate of TCR association differed among HLA loci, with DRB1 alleles having the most associated TCRs and HLA-C alleles having the fewest. Several of the top co-occurrence clusters appeared to be linked to parvovirus B19, influenza, CMV and Epstein-Barr virus, according to a later analysis. Across donors, most TCR sequences were observed very rarely, whereas some public TCRs were present in many individuals. A cluster of highly shared sequence variants was judged likely to represent a technical artifact of the sequencing pipeline.

Sequenced: PBMCs. The clonotype originates from a girl aged 2 to 10 in good health and CMV-seropositive. The receptor chain draws on TRBV15 and TRBJ2-5; TRBD2 fits 7 bases in the junction. The DNA sequence is TGTGCCACCTTGGGGGAGGGGGAGACCCAGTACTTC. The resulting protein is CATLGEGETQYF.